These T cell receptor beta chains were read from a single sample in a study of kidney transplant recipient with SARS-CoV-2 infection. A single record per CDR3 protein comes from TCRdb applying MiXCR to the reads. Of approximately 250,000 distinct CDR3 sequences in the sample, more than 25% were seen once. The material was a blood sample, obtained at baseline and between days 110 and 120 from a kidney transplant recipient. The source is a young adult male patient who had COVID-19 and was a kidney transplant recipient. Some T cells may be the graft donor's. Both conserved end residues are part of each CDR3. The D gene is left open where the match is weak. Clone size is shown for a subset of rows, as once, few, many or a class of expanded clone.

cdr3_length,v_call,j_call,d_call,clone_size,cdr3_aa,cdr3_nt
14,TRBV5-1,TRBJ1-1,TRBD1,few,CASSARQGMTEAFF,TGCGCCAGCAGCGCCCGACAGGGGATGACTGAAGCTTTCTTT
14,TRBV14,TRBJ2-1,-,few,CASSQDDLAHEQFF,TGTGCCAGCAGCCAAGATGACCTCGCCCATGAGCAGTTCTTC
15,TRBV6-5,TRBJ1-6,TRBD1,many,CASSRTGEGNSPLHF,TGTGCCAGCAGCCGGACAGGGGAAGGCAATTCACCCCTCCACTTT
13,TRBV11-3,TRBJ2-4,-,many,CASSLDLGDIQYF,TGTGCCAGCAGCTTAGATCTGGGGGACATTCAGTACTTC
15,TRBV7-9,TRBJ2-1,-,-,CASSLALQGRNEQFF,TGTGCCAGCAGCTTAGCGCTACAGGGTAGGAATGAGCAGTTCTTC
15,TRBV11-2,TRBJ2-7,TRBD2,many,CASSLEAGVTYEQYF,TGTGCCAGTAGCTTAGAAGCGGGGGTGACCTACGAGCAGTACTTC
15,TRBV14,TRBJ1-6,TRBD1,many,CASSQDWTGVSPLHF,TGTGCCAGCAGCCAAGATTGGACAGGGGTTTCACCCCTCCACTTT
11,TRBV12-3/TRBV12-4,TRBJ2-7,-,many,CASGQLYEQYF,TGTGCCAGTGGACAGCTCTACGAGCAGTACTTC
12,TRBV10-2,TRBJ2-7,-,many,CASSVTGHEQYF,TGCGCCAGCAGCGTCACAGGGCACGAGCAGTACTTC
15,TRBV7-9,TRBJ2-1,-,-,CASSNRDSALGTRYF,TGTGCCAGCAGCAACCGGGACTCCGCCTTGGGGACCCGGTACTTC
13,TRBV7-3,TRBJ1-2,TRBD1,many,CASSAGTDYGYTF,TGTGCCAGCAGCGCCGGGACAGACTATGGCTACACCTTC
16,TRBV5-5,TRBJ1-2,-,-,CASMAYVSRKTYGYTF,TGTGCCAGCATGGCTTATGTCTCGCGAAAGACCTATGGCTACACCTTC
13,TRBV7-2,TRBJ2-7,TRBD2,many,CASSTKRGREQYF,TGTGCCAGCAGTACCAAGCGGGGGCGAGAGCAGTACTTC
17,TRBV5-1,TRBJ2-2,-,many,CASSLGHRDPNTGELFF,TGCGCCAGCAGCTTGGGCCACCGGGACCCCAACACCGGGGAGCTGTTTTTT
16,TRBV21-1,TRBJ1-1,-,-,CASRAHSYTIRTEAFF,TGTGCCAGCAGAGCGCATAGCTACACAATTCGCACTGAAGCTTTCTTT
17,TRBV6-9,TRBJ1-2,-,many,CASSCMKPYGKTYGYTF,TGTGCCAGCAGTTGCATGAAGCCTTACGGAAAGACCTATGGCTACACCTTC